Listed below are T cell receptor beta chains from one sample, sequenced in a study of blood T cell repertoires in COVID-19. Sequenced by immunoSEQ multiplex PCR; TCRdb stores in-frame clones only, minus some. The sample lists over 70,000 clones; approximately 89% were seen once. Sequenced sample: peripheral blood. These receptors were obtained from a woman aged 80 or over with acute or convalescent COVID-19. CDR3s include the opening cysteine and the closing phenylalanine or tryptophan. Rows give clone size only sometimes, using once, few, many, or a class for an expanded clone.

CDR3 protein,J gene,V gene,clone size
CASSFRGVSYEQYF,TRBJ2-7,TRBV5-8,-
CASSTPRTGRTEAFF,TRBJ1-1,TRBV19,-
CASSSEDRGHGQYF,TRBJ2-7,TRBV7-8,few
CASTKGASTDTQYF,TRBJ2-3,TRBV19,-
CASSLGTGSSNQPQHF,TRBJ1-5,TRBV6-5,-
CASSLGLAGAQETQYF,TRBJ2-5,TRBV7-7,-
CASSIGARKSSYEQYF,TRBJ2-7,TRBV19,-
CASSSQGAPRNIQYF,TRBJ2-4,TRBV5-1,-
CASSSGQGYNSPLHF,TRBJ1-6,TRBV28,once
CASSMDRVSNQPQHF,TRBJ1-5,TRBV2,once
CASSVQTGIPIGDGYTF,TRBJ1-2,TRBV9,-
CAMGSGEPHGYTF,TRBJ1-2,TRBV10-3,once
CATSRDGQGKNTF,TRBJ1-2,TRBV15,-
CASSYSPSSYEQYF,TRBJ2-7,TRBV7-2,-
CASSSGITGGQPQHF,TRBJ1-5,TRBV7-2,-
CASSPSGYGQFF,TRBJ2-1,TRBV14,-
CASSPLRAGGNTEAFF,TRBJ1-1,TRBV18,-
CASSQEPRQVYGYTF,TRBJ1-2,TRBV3-1/TRBV3-2,-
CASSQEEGRGYEQYF,TRBJ2-7,TRBV4-3,-
CASSQDLRVGTEAFF,TRBJ1-1,TRBV4-2,-
CASSYSAGNTEAFF,TRBJ1-1,TRBV6-5,few
CVSSLGQGNNSPLHF,TRBJ1-6,TRBV5-1,-
CASSQESRVPYEQYF,TRBJ2-7,TRBV3-1/TRBV3-2,few
CASSSRRGGGAGEQFF,TRBJ2-1,TRBV27,few
CASSLVTRYNEQFF,TRBJ2-1,TRBV5-5,-
CASSPTYNSPLHF,TRBJ1-6,TRBV5-5,-
CASSLLGLAGFSYEQYF,TRBJ2-7,TRBV11-2,-
CASSLSLGRGGTGELFF,TRBJ2-2,TRBV27,-